This T cell receptor beta chain was retrieved from a study of T cell responses to AZD1222 COVID-19 vaccine. The sample holds one count of this clone. Its cognate antigen is unknown. Findings and limits, study-wide: Spike-specific TCR breadth and depth grew following two AZD1222 doses. Clonal diversity was possibly underestimated, and white British individuals and females predominated among donors. Sampling that yielded the repertoires occurred only after the peak T cell response.

Sequencing used immunoSEQ multiplex PCR; TCRdb keeps in-frame clones, though not all of them. The sample carries roughly 120,000 clones, 80% to 90% recorded once. Germline V lookup: CDR1 SGHVS, CDR2 FQNEAQ. The V end was cut by 5 bases, the J end by 5 bases, with 11 bases between. The CDR3 consists of 13 residues. The TCR sequence derives from an adult in good health. The source material was peripheral blood, sampled on day 0 of MenACWY control vaccination. This chain uses TRBV7-8 with TRBJ2-3; TRBD2 might be the D (6 bases). CDR3 in amino acids: CASSPRRVDTQYF. CDR3 in DNA: TGTGCCAGCAGCCCCCGGAGGGTAGATACGCAGTATTTT.